Each of the 6 T cell receptor beta chains below was sequenced from the same sample in a study of T cells in tumors after PD-1 blockade. The repertoire was sequenced with immunoSEQ multiplex PCR; TCRdb's copy has only in-frame clones and lacks some. The data hold around 35,000 clones, with 70% to 75% observed a single time. The sequenced sample was PBMCs, obtained after anti-PD-1 treatment. Every receptor here comes from a human donor with basal cell carcinoma.

The genes are TRBV4-3 and TRBJ1-3, with no clear D. Per germline, CDR1 LGHNA and CDR2 YSLEER. V gave up 1 base and J gave up 0 bases, with 10 bases separating them. The length of the CDR3 is 16 residues. The CDR3 region is CASSQGAVFSGNTIYF. The CDR3 DNA is TGCGCCAGCAGCCAAGGGGCCGTCTTCTCTGGAAACACCATATATTTT.

The rearrangement links TRBV19 to TRBJ1-2; D perhaps matches TRBD1 (6 bases). The germline CDR1 and CDR2 sequences are LNHDA and SQIVND (reference sequence). The V end lost 5 bases, the J end lost 2 bases, and 15 bases lay between the germline ends. CDR3 length equals 15 residues. Written as DNA, the CDR3 is TGTGCCAGTAGTCCTCCGGGACACTCCAACTATGGCTACACCTTC. This gives the protein CASSPPGHSNYGYTF.

This chain connects TRBV18 to TRBJ2-3; D uncertain. The length of the CDR3 is 14 residues. Germline CDR1 reads KGHSH; CDR2 reads LQKENI. V was cut by 3 bases and J by 0 bases, with 7 bases left in between. The CDR3 DNA sequence: TGTGCCAGCTCACCCCTCTCCAGCACAGATACGCAGTATTTT. Protein sequence: CASSPLSSTDTQYF.

The rearrangement uses TRBV7-8 and TRBJ2-5; 9 nucleotides match TRBD2. There are 16 residues in the CDR3. V lost 3 bases to trimming and J lost 0 bases; unmatched junction nucleotides: 5. Germline V lookup: CDR1 SGHVS, CDR2 FQNEAQ. The CDR3 DNA is TGTGCCAGCAGCTTTAGGCTAGCGGGATACCAAGAGACCCAGTACTTC. This encodes CASSFRLAGYQETQYF. Filled out from reference TRBV7-8 and TRBJ2-5, the complete variable domain reads GAGVSQSPRYKVAKRGQDVALRCDPISGHVSLFWYQQALGQGPEFLTYFQNEAQLDKSGLPSDRFFAERPEGSVSTLKIQRTQQEDSAVYLCASSFRLAGYQETQYFGPGTRLLVL.

By its share, this clone is hyperexpanded. The gene calls are TRBV6-2 or TRBV6-3 and TRBJ1-2, with 7 bases aligning to TRBD1. Germline assignment: CDR1 MNHEY and CDR2 SVGEGT. This CDR3 has 15 residues. With 3 bases clipped from V and 4 bases from J, the junction kept 8 bases outside the gene matches. The chain's CDR3 is CASSYSGRGSYGYTF. In DNA form, the CDR3 reads TGTGCCAGCAGTTATTCCGGCAGGGGGTCCTATGGCTACACCTTC.

This chain connects TRBV11-1 to TRBJ2-3; D is possibly TRBD1 (6 bases). V shed 4 bases and J shed 4 bases, with 15 bases lying between them. The length of the CDR3 is 15 residues. Germline CDR1 and CDR2: SGHAT and FQDESV (reference sequence). The CDR3 DNA reads as TGTGCCAGCAGCTCGGGACAACGAAAGGCAGATACGCAGTATTTT. This gives the protein CASSSGQRKADTQYF.